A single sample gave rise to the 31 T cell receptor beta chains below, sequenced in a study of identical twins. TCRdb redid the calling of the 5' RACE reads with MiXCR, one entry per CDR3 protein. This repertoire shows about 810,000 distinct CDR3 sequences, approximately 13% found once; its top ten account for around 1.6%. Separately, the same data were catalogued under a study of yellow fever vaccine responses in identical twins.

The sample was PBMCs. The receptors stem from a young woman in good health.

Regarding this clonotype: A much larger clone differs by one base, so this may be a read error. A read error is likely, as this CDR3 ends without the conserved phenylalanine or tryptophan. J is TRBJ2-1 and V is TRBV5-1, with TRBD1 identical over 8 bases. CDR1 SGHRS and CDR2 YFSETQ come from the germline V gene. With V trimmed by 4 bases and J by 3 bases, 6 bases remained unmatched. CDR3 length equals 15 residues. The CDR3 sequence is CASSPGQGVYNEQFY. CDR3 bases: TGCGCCAGCAGCCCCGGACAGGGAGTCTACAATGAGCAGTTCTAC.

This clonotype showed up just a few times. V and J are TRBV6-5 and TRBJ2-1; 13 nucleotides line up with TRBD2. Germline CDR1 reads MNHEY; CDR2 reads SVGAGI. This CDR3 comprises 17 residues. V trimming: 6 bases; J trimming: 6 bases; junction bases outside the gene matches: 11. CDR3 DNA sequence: TGTGCCAGCAGCTACAAAACTAGCGGGGGGGCGGGCAATGAGCAGTTCTTC. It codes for CASSYKTSGGAGNEQFF.

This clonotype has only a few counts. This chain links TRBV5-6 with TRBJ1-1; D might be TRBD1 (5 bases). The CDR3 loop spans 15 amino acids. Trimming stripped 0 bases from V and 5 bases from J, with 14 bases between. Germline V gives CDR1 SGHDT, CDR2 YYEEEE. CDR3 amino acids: CASSLESLWGTEAFF. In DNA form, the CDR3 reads TGTGCCAGCAGCTTGGAGAGCTTATGGGGGACTGAAGCTTTCTTT.

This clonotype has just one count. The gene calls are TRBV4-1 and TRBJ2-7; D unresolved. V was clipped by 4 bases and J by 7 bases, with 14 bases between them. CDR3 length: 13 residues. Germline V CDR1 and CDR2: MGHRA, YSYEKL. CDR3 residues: CASSPALVREQYF. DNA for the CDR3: TGCGCCAGCAGCCCGGCCCTCGTAAGGGAGCAGTACTTC.

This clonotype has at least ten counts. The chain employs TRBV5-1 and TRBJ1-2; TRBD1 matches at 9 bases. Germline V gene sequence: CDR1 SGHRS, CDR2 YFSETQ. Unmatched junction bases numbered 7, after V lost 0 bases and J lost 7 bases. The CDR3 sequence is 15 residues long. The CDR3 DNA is TGCGCCAGCAGCTTGGAGAACAGGGGGCTCGGTGGCTACACCTTC. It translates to CASSLENRGLGGYTF.

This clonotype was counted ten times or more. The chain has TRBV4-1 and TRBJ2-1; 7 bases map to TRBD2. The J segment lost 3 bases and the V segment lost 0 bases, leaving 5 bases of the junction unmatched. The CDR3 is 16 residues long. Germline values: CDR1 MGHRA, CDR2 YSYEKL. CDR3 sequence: CASSQEGSGLYNEQFF. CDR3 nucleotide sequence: TGCGCCAGCAGCCAAGAAGGTAGCGGGCTCTACAATGAGCAGTTCTTC.

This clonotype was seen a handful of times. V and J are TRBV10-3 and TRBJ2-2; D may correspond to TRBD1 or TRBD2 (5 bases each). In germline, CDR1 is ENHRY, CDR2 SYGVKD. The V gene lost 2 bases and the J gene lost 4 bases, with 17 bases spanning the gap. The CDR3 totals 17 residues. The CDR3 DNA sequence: TGTGCCATCAGTGAGACCCGGGGCAGTCAGATCACCGGGGAGCTGTTTTTT. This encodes CAISETRGSQITGELFF.

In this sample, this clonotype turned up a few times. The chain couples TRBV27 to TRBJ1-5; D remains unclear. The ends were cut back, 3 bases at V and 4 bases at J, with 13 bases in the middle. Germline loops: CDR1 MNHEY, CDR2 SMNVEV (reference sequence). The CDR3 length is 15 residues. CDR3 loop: CASSFAGMGNQPQHF. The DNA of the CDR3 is TGTGCCAGCAGTTTTGCGGGGATGGGAAATCAGCCCCAGCATTTT.

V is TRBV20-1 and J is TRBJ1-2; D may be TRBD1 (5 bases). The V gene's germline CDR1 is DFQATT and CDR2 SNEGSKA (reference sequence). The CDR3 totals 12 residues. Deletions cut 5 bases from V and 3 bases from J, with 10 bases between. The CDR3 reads CSASQEHYGYTF. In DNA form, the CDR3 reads TGCAGTGCTTCACAGGAGCACTATGGCTACACCTTC.

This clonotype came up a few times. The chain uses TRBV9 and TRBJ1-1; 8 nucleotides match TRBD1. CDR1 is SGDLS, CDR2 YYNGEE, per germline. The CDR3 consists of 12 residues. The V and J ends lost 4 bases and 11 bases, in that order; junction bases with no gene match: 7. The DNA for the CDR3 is TGTGCCAGCAGCATGACGGACAGGGCTGCTTTCTTT. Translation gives CASSMTDRAAFF.

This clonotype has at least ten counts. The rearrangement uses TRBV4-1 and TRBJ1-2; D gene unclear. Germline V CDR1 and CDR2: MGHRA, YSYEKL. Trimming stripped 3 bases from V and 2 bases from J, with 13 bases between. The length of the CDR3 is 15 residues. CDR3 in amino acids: CASSQGIIANYGYTF. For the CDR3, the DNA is TGCGCCAGCAGCCAGGGTATCATCGCGAACTATGGCTACACCTTC.

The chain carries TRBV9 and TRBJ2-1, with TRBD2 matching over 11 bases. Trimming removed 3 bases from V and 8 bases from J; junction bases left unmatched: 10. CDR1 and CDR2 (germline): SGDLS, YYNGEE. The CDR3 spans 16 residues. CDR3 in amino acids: CASSATASGRRDEQFF. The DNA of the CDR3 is TGTGCCAGCAGCGCTACGGCTAGCGGGAGGCGAGATGAGCAGTTCTTC.

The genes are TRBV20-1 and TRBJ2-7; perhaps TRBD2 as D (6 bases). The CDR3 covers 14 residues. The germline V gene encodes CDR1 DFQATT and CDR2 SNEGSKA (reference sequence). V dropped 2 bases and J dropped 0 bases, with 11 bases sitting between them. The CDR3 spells CSARSSASSYEQYF. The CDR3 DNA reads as TGCAGTGCTAGATCTAGCGCAAGCTCCTACGAGCAGTACTTC.

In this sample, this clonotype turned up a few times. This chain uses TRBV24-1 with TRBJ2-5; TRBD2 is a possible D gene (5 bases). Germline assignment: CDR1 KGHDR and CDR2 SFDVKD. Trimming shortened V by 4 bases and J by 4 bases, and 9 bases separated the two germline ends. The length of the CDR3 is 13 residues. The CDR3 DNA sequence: TGTGCCACCAGTGAGTCCGGAGGAGAGACCCAGTACTTC. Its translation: CATSESGGETQYF.

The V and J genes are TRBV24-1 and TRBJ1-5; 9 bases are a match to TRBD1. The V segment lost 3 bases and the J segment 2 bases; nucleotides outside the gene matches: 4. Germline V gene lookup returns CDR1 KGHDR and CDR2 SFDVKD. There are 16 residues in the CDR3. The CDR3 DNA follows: TGTGCCACCAGTGATGCGGACAGGGGTGGCAATCAGCCCCAGCATTTT. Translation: CATSDADRGGNQPQHF.

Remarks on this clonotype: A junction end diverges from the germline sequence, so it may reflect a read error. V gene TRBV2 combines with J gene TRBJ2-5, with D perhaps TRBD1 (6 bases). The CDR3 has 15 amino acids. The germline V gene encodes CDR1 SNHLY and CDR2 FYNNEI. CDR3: CASRPGTPILETQHF. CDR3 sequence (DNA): TGTGCCAGCAGACCCGGGACACCGATTCTAGAGACCCAGCACTTC.

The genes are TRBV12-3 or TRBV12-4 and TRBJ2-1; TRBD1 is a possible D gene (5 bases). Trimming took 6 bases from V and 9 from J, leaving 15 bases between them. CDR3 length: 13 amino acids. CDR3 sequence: CASRYQGNGEQFF. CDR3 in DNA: TGTGCCAGCAGGTATCAGGGAAATGGTGAGCAGTTCTTC.

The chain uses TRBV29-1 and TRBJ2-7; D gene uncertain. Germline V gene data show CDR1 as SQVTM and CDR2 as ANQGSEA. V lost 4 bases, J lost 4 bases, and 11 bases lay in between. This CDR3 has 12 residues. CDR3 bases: TGCAGCGTTGTTGTGGCCTCATACGAGCAGTACTTC. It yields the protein CSVVVASYEQYF.

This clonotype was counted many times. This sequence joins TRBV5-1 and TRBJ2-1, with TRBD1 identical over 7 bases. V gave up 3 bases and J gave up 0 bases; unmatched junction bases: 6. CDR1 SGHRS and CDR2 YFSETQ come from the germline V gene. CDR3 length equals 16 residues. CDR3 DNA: TGCGCCAGCAGCTCCAGACAGGGCCCCTCCTACAATGAGCAGTTCTTC. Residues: CASSSRQGPSYNEQFF.

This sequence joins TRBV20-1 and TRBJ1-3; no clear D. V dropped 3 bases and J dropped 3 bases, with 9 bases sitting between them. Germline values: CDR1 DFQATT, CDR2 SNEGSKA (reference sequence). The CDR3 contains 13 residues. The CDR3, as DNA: TGCAGTGCTAGCCCCGGGGTTGGAAACACCATATATTTT. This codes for CSASPGVGNTIYF.

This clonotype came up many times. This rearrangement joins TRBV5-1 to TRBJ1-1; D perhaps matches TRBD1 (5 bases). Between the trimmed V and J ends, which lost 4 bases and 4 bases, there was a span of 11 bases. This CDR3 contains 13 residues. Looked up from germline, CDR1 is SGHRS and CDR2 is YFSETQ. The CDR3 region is CASSARDPTEAFF. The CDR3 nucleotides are TGCGCCAGCAGCGCCCGGGACCCCACTGAAGCTTTCTTT.

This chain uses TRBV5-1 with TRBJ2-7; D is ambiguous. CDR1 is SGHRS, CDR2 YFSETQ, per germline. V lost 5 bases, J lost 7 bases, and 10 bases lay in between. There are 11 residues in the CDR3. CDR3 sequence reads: CASSYGREQYF. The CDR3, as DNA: TGCGCCAGCAGTTACGGAAGGGAGCAGTACTTC.

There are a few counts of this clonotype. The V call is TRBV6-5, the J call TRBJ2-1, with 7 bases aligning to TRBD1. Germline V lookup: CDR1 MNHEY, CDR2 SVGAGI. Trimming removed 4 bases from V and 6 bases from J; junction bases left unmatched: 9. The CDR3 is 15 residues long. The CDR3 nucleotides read TGTGCCAGCAGTTTTACCATCTCAGGGGGCAATGAGCAGTTCTTC. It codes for CASSFTISGGNEQFF.

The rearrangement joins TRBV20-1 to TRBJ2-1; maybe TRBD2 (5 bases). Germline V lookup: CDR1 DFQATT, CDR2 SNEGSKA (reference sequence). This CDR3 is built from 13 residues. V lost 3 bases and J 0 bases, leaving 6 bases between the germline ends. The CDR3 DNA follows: TGCAGTGCTAGCGGGGACTCCTACAATGAGCAGTTCTTC. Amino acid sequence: CSASGDSYNEQFF.

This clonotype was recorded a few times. CDR3 DNA sequence: TGCGCCAGCAGCTTCACGGGGTCCCCAGATACGCAGTATTTT. Translated, it gives CASSFTGSPDTQYF. The J gene is TRBJ2-3, the V gene TRBV5-1, with D maybe TRBD2 (5 bases). Germline V lookup: CDR1 SGHRS, CDR2 YFSETQ. V gave up 2 bases and J gave up 4 bases, with 11 bases separating them. The CDR3 spans 14 residues.

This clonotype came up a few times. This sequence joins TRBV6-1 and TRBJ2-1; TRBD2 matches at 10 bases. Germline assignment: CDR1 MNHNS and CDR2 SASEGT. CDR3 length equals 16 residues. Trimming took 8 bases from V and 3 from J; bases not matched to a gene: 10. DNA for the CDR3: TGTGCCAGCCATCCACGGGCTAGCGGGGGCTACAATGAGCAGTTCTTC. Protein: CASHPRASGGYNEQFF.

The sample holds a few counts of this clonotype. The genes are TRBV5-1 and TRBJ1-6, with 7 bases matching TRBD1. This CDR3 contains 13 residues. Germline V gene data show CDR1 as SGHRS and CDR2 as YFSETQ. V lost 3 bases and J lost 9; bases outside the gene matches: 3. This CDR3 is CASSYDRVSPLHF. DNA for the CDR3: TGCGCCAGCAGCTATGACAGGGTTTCACCCCTCCACTTT.

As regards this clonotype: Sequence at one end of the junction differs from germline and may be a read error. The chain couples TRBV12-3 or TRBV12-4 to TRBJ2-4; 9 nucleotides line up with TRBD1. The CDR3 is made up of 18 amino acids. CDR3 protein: CASCFPLREQGAENIQYF. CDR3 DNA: TGTGCCAGCTGTTTTCCCTTACGGGAACAGGGGGCCGAAAACATTCAGTACTTC.

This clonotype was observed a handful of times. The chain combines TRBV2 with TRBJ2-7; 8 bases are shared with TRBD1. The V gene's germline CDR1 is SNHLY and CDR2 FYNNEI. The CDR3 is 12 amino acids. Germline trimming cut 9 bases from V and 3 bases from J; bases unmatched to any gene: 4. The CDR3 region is CASTDRVYEQYF. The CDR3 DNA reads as TGTGCCAGTACGGACAGGGTCTACGAGCAGTACTTC.

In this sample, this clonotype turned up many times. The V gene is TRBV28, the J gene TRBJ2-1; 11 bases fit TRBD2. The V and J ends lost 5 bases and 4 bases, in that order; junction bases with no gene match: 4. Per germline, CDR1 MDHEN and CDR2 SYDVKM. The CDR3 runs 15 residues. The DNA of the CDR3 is TGTGCCAGCAGTAATAGCGGGGGGGCATACAATGAGCAGTTCTTC. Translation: CASSNSGGAYNEQFF.

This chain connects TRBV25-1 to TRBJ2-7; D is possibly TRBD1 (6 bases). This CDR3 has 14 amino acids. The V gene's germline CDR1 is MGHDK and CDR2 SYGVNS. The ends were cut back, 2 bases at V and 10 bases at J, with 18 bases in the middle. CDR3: CASSEALRAGAQYF. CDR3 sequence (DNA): TGTGCCAGCAGTGAAGCGCTGAGGGCAGGGGCACAGTACTTC.